The clone carrying this T cell receptor (beta chain) was found a few times. Trimming at V came to 3 bases and at J to 12 bases, leaving 4 bases not matched to a gene. The V gene's germline CDR1 is MNHNS and CDR2 SASEGT. This CDR3 contains 12 residues. MiXCR, applied by TCRdb to the RT-PCR reads, yields one record per CDR3 protein. Of about 680,000 distinct CDR3 sequences in the sample, 13% to 15% were seen once. The specimen was memory CD4+ T cells from blood. The chain links TRBV6-1 to TRBJ1-2; 10 bases are shared with TRBD1. The clonotype comes from a female donor in good health, serving as a healthy control. CDR3: CASSEGQGRNTF. CDR3 coding DNA: TGTGCCAGCAGTGAGGGACAGGGGAGAAACACCTTC.